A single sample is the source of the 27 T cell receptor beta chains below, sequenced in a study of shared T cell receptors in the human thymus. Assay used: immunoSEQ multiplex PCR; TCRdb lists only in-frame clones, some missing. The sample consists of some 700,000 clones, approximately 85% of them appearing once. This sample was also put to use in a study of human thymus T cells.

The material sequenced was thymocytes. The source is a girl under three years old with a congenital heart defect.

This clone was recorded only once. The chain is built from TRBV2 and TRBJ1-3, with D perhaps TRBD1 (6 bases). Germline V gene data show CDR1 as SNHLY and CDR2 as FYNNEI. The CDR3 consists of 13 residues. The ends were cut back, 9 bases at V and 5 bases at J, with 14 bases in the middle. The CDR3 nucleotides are TGTGCCAGAGGGACAAACCGGCGAAACACCATATATTTT. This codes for CARGTNRRNTIYF.

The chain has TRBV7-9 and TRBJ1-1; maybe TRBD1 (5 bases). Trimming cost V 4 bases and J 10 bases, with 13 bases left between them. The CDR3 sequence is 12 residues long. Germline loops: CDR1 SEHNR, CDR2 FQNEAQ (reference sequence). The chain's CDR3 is CASSSTGTLAFF. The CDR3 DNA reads TGTGCCAGCAGCTCTACCGGGACTCTAGCTTTCTTT.

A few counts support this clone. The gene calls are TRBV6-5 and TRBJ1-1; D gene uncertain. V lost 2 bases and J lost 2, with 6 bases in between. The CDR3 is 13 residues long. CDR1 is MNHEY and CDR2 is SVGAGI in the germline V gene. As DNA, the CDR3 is TGTGCCAGCAGTTACGAGAGTAACACTGAAGCTTTCTTT. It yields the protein CASSYESNTEAFF.

CDR3 protein: CASRRCPSGNTIYF. The CDR3 coding sequence is TGCGCCAGCAGGAGGTGCCCCTCTGGAAACACCATATATTTT. This chain joins TRBV5-1 and TRBJ1-3, with unresolved D. Deletions cut 5 bases from V and 0 bases from J, with 9 bases between. Germline-derived CDR1 and CDR2 are SGHRS and YFSETQ. CDR3 size: 14 residues.

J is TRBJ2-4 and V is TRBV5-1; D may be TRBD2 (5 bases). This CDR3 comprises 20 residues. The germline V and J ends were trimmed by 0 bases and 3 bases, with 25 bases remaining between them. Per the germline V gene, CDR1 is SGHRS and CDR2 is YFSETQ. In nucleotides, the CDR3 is TGCGCCAGCAGCTTGGTCGGTGTGGTTGGCGGGCCAGAACACAAAAACATTCAGTACTTC. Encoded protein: CASSLVGVVGGPEHKNIQYF.

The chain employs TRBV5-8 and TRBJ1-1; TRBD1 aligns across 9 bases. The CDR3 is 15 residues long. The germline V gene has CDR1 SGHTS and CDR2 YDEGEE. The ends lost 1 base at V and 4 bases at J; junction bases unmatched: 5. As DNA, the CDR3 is TGTGCCAGCAGCTTGATTGGGACAGGGTCCACTGAAGCTTTCTTT. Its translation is CASSLIGTGSTEAFF.

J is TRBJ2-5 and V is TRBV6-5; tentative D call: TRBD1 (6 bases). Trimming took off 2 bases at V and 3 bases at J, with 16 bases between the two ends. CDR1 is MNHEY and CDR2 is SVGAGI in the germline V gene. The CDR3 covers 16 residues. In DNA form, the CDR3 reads TGTGCCAGCAGTTACACCTACTCGGGACACAAAGAGACCCAGTACTTC. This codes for CASSYTYSGHKETQYF.

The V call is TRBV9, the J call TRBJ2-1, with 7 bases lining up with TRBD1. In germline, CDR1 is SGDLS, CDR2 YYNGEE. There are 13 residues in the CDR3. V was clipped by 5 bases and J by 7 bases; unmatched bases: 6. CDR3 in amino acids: CASSRGRGNEQFF. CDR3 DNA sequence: TGTGCCAGCAGTCGGGGCAGGGGGAATGAGCAGTTCTTC.

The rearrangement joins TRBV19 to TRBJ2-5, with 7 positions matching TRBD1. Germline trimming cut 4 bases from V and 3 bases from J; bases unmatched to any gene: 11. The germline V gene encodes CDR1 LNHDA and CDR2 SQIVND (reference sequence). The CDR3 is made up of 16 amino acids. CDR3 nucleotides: TGTGCCAGTAGTACCCCCGAGGGGGCGCGTGAAGAGACCCAGTACTTC. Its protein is CASSTPEGAREETQYF.

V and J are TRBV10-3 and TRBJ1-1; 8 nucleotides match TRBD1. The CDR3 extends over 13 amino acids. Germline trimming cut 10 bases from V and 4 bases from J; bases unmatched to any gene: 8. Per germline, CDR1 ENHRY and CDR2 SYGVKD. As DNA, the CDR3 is TGTGCCACCTCGACAGGGGTGAGCACTGAAGCTTTCTTT. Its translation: CATSTGVSTEAFF.

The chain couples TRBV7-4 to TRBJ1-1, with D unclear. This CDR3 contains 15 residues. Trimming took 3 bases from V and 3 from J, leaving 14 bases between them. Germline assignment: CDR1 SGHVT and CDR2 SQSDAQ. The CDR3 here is CASSFAGFLDTEAFF. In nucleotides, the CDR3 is TGTGCCAGCAGCTTCGCGGGGTTTTTGGACACTGAAGCTTTCTTT.

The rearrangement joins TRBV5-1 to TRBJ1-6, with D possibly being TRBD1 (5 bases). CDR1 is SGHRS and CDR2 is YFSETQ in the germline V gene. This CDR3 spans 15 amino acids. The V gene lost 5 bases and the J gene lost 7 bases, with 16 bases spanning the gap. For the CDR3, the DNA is TGCGCCAGCAGTTCCACGGGGGTCGTAAATTCACCCCTCCACTTT. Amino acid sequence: CASSSTGVVNSPLHF.

In DNA form, the CDR3 reads TGCGCCAGCAGCCAAGATGTCGGGACAGACTCCTACGAGCAGTACTTC. The encoded protein is CASSQDVGTDSYEQYF. This rearrangement joins TRBV4-1 to TRBJ2-7, with 7 bases matching TRBD1. This CDR3 is 16 amino acids long. Germline assignment: CDR1 MGHRA and CDR2 YSYEKL. The V and J ends lost 0 bases and 0 bases, in that order; junction bases with no gene match: 5.

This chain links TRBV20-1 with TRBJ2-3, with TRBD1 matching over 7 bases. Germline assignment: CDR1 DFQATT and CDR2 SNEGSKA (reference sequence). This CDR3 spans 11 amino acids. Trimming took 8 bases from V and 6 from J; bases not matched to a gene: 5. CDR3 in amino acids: CSPRGRDTQYF. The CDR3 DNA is TGCAGTCCGAGGGGGCGGGATACGCAGTATTTT.

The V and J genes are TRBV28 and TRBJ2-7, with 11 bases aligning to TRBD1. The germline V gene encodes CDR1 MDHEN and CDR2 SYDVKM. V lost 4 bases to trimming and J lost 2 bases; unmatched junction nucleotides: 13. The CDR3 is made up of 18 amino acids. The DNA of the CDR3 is TGTGCCAGCAGTTCACCTCGGACAGGGGGCCTGCAAGCCTACGAGCAGTACTTC. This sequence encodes CASSSPRTGGLQAYEQYF.

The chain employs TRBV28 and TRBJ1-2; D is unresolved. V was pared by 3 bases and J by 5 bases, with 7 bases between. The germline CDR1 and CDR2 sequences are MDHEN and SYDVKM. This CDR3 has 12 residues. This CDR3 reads CASSFPQYGYTF. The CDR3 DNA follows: TGTGCCAGCAGTTTTCCCCAATATGGCTACACCTTC.

DNA of the CDR3: TGCGCCAGCAGCCAAGTTCTTCGCACAGATACGCAGTATTTT. It yields the protein CASSQVLRTDTQYF. The chain carries TRBV4-1 and TRBJ2-3; no clear D gene. This CDR3 is 14 amino acids long. V was trimmed by 1 base and J by 1 base, leaving 6 bases between them. Germline CDR1 and CDR2: MGHRA and YSYEKL.

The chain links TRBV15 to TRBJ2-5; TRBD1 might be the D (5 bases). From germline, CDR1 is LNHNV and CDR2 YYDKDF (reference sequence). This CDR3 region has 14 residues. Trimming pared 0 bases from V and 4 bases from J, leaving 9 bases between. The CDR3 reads CATSRDSQGETQYF. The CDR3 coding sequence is TGTGCCACCAGCAGAGATAGCCAGGGAGAGACCCAGTACTTC.

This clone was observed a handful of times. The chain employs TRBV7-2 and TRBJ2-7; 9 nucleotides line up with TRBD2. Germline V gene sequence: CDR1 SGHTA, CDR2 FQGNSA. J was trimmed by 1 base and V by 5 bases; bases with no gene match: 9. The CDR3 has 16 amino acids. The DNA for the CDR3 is TGTGCCAGCAGCCCCTATGGCGGGGGGGCATCCTACGAGCAGTACTTC. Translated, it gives CASSPYGGGASYEQYF.

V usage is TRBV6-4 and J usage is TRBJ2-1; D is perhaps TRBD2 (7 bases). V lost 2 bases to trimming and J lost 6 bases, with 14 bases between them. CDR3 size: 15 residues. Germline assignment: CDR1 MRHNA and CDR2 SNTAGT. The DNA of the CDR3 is TGTGCCAGCAGTGACGAGGCGGGGGCGGTCAATGAGCAGTTCTTC. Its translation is CASSDEAGAVNEQFF.

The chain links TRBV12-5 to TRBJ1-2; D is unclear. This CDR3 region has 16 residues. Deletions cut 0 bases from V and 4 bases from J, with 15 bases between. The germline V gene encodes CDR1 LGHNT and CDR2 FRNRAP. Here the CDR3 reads CASGLVRGHQVYGYTF. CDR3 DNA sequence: TGTGCTAGTGGTTTGGTACGCGGCCACCAAGTCTATGGCTACACCTTC.

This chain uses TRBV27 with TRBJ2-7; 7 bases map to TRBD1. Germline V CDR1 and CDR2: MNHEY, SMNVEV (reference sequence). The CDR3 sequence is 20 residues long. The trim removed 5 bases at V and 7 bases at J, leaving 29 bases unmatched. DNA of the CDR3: TGTGCCAGCAGTCCTTCGCCTGACAGGGAAAGGGTTATCACGGATGGGGAGCAGTACTTC. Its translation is CASSPSPDRERVITDGEQYF.

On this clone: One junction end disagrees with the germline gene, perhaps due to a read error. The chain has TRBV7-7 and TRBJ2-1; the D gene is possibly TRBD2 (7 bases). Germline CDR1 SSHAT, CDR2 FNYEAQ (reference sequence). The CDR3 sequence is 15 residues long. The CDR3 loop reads CASSLDSGTYNEQFF. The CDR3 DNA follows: TGTGCTAGCAGCCTCGACAGCGGGACATACAATGAGCAGTTCTTC.

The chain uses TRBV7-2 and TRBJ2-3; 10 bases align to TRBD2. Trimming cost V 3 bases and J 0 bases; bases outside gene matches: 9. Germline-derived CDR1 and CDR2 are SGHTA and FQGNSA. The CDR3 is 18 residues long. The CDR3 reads CASSLVAGGAHSTDTQYF. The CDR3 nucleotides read TGTGCCAGCAGCTTGGTAGCGGGGGGCGCCCATAGCACAGATACGCAGTATTTT.

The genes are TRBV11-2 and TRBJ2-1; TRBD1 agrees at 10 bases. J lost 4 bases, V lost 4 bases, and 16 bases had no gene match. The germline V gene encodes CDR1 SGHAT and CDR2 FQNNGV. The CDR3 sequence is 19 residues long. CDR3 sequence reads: CASSSRGQGSTPRYNEQFF. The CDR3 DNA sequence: TGTGCCAGCAGCTCGAGGGGACAGGGGTCTACCCCCAGGTACAATGAGCAGTTCTTC.

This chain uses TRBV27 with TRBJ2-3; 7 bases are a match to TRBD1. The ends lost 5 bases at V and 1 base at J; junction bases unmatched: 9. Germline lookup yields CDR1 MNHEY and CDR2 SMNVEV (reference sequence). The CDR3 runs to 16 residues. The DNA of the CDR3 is TGTGCCAGCAGTCCCCGGGACAGTGGGGGCACAGATACGCAGTATTTT. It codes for CASSPRDSGGTDTQYF.

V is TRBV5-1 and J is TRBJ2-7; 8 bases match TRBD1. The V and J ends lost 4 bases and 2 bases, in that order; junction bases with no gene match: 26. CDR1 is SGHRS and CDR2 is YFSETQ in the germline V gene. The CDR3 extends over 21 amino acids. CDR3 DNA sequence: TGCGCCAGCAGCACCCGACAGGGGCCTTCCTACATCGCCTCTTCCACCTACGAGCAGTACTTC. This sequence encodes CASSTRQGPSYIASSTYEQYF.